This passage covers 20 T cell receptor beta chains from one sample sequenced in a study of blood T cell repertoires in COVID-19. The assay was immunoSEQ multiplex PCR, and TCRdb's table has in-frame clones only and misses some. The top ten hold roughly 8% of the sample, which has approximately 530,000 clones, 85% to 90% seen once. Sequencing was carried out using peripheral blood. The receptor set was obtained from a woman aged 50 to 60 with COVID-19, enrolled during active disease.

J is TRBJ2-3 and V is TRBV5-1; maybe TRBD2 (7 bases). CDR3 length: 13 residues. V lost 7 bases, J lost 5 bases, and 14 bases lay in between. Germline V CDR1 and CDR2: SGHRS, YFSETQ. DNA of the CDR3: TGCGCCAGCTCCTGGGGGGGCGAAGATACGCAGTATTTT. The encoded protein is CASSWGGEDTQYF.

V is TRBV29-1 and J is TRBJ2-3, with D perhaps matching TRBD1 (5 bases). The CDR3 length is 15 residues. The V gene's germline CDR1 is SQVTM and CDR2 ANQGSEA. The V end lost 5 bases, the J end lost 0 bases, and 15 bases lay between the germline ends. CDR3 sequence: CSVISATASTDTQYF. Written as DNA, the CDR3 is TGCAGCGTTATTTCTGCGACAGCTAGCACAGATACGCAGTATTTT.

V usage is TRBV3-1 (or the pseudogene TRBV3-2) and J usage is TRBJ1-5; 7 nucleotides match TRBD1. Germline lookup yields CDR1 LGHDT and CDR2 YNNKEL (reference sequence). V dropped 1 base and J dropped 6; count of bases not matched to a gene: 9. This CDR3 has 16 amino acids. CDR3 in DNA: TGTGCCAGCAGCCAAGTAGTAAAGGGGGCAAGTCAGCCCCAGCATTTT. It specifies CASSQVVKGASQPQHF.

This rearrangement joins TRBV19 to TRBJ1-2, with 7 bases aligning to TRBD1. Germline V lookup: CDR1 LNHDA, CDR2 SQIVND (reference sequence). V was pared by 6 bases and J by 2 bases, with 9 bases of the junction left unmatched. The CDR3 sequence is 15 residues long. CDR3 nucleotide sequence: TGTGCCAGTAGGATCCTCGACAGGGACAACTATGGCTACACCTTC. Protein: CASRILDRDNYGYTF.

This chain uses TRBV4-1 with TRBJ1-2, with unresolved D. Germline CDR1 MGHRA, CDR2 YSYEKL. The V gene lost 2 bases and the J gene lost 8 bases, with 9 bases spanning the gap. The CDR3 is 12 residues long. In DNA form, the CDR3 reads TGCGCCAGCAGCCAAAGAGTCGGGGGCTACACCTTC. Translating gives CASSQRVGGYTF.

The CDR3, as DNA: TGTGCTAGTGGTGCACAGGGGTCCGCCGGGGAGCTGTTTTTT. This encodes CASGAQGSAGELFF. The rearrangement joins TRBV12-5 to TRBJ2-2, with 7 bases fitting TRBD1. This CDR3 region has 14 residues. J gave up 6 bases and V 5 bases, and 6 bases lay outside the gene matches. CDR1 and CDR2 (germline): LGHNT, FRNRAP.

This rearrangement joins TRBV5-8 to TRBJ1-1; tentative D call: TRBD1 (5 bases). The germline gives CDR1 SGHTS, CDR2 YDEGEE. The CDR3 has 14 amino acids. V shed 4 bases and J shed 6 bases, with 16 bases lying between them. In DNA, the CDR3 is TGTGCCAGCAGCCGGAATGGGGGGGTCGCTGAAGCTTTCTTT. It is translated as CASSRNGGVAEAFF.

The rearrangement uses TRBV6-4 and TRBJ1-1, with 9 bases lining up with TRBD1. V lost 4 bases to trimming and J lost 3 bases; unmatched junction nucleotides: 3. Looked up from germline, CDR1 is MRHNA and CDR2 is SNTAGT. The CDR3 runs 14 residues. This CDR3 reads CASSATGGDTEAFF. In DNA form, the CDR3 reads TGTGCCAGCAGTGCGACAGGGGGGGACACTGAAGCTTTCTTT.

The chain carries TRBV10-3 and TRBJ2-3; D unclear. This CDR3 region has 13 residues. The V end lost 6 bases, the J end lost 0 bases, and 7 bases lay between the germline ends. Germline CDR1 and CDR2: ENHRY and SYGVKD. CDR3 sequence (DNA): TGTGCCATCAGCCCACAGAGCACAGATACGCAGTATTTT. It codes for CAISPQSTDTQYF.

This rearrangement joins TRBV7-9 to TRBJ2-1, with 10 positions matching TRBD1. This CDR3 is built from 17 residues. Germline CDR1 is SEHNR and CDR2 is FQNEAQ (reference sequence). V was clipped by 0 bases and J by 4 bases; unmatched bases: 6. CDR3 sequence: CASSLAPRTGGYNEQFF. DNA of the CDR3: TGTGCCAGCAGCTTAGCACCGCGGACAGGGGGTTACAATGAGCAGTTCTTC. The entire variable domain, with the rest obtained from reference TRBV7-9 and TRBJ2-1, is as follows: DTGVSQNPRHKITKRGQNVTFRCDPISEHNRLYWYRQTLGQGPEFLTYFQNEAQLEKSRLLSDRFSAERPKGSFSTLEIQRTEQGDSAMYLCASSLAPRTGGYNEQFFGPGTRLTVL.

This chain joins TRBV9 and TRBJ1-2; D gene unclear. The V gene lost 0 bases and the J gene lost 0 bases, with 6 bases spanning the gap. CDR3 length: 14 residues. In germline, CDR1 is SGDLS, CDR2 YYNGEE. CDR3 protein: CASSVDQTNYGYTF. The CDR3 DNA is TGTGCCAGCAGCGTAGACCAGACTAACTATGGCTACACCTTC.

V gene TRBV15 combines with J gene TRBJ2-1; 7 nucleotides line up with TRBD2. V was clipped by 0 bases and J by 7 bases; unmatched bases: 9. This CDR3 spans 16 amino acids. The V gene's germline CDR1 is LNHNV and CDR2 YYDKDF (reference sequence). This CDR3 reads CATSRDWGGWTNEQFF. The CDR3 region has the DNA TGTGCCACCAGCAGAGATTGGGGGGGGTGGACGAATGAGCAGTTCTTC.

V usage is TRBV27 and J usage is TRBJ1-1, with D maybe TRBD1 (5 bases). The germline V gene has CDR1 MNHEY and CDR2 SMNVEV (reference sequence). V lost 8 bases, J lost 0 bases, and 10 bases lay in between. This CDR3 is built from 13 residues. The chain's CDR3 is CASGDRLNTEAFF. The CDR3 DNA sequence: TGTGCCAGCGGTGACAGACTGAACACTGAAGCTTTCTTT.

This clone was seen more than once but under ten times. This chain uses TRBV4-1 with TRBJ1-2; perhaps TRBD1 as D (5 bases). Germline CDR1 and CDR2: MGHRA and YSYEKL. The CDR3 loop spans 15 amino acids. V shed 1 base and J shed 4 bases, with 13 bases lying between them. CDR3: CASSQASGWAYGYTF. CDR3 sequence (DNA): TGCGCCAGCAGCCAAGCTTCAGGGTGGGCCTATGGCTACACCTTC.

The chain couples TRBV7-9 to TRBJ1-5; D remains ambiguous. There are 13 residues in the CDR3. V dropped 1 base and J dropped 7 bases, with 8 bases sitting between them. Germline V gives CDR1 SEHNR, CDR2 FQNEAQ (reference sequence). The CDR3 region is CASSLGQQQPQHF. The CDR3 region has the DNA TGTGCCAGCAGCTTAGGTCAACAGCAGCCCCAGCATTTT. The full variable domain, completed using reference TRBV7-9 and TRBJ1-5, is DTGVSQNPRHKITKRGQNVTFRCDPISEHNRLYWYRQTLGQGPEFLTYFQNEAQLEKSRLLSDRFSAERPKGSFSTLEIQRTEQGDSAMYLCASSLGQQQPQHFGDGTRLSIL.

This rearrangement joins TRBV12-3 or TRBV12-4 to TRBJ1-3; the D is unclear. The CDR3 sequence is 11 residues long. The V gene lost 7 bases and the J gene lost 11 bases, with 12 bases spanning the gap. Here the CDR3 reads CASTNAEAIYF. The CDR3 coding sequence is TGTGCCAGCACCAACGCCGAGGCCATATATTTT.

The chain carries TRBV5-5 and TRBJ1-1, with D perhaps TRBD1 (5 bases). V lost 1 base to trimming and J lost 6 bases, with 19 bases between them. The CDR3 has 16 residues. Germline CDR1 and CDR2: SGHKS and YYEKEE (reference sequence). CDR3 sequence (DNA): TGTGCCAGCAGCTTGTACTCCCAGGGCTCAAGGGCTGAAGCTTTCTTT. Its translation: CASSLYSQGSRAEAFF.

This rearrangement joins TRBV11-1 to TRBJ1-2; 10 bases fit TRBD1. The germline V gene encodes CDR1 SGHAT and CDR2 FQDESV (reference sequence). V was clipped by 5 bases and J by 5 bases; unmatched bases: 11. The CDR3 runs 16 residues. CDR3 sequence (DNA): TGTGCCAGCAGCCCTCTGACGGGACAGGGGTTTTATGGCTACACCTTC. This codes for CASSPLTGQGFYGYTF.

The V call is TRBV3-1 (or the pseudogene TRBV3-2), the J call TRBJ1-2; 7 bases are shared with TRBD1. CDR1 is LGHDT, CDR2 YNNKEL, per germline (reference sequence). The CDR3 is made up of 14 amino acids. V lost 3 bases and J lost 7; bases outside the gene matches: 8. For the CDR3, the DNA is TGTGCCAGCAGCCATGCGACAGGGAGCCGTGGCTACACCTTC. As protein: CASSHATGSRGYTF.

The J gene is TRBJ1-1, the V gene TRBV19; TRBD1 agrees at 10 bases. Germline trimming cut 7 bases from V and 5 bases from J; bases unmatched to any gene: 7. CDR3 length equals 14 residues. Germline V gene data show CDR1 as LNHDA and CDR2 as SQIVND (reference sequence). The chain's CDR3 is CASMPTGGATEAFF. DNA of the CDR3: TGTGCCAGTATGCCGACAGGGGGCGCGACTGAAGCTTTCTTT.